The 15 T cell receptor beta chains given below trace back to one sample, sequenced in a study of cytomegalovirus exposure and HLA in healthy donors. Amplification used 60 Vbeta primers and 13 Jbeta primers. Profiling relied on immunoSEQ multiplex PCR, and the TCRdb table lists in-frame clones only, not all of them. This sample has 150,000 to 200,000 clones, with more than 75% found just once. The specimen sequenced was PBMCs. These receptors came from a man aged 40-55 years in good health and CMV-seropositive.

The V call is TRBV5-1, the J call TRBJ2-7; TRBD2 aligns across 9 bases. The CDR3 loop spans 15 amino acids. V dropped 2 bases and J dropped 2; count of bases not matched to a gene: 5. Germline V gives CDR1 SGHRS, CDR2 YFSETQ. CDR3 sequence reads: CASSFGTSRTYEQYF. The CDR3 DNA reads TGCGCCAGCAGCTTCGGGACTAGCCGAACCTACGAGCAGTACTTC.

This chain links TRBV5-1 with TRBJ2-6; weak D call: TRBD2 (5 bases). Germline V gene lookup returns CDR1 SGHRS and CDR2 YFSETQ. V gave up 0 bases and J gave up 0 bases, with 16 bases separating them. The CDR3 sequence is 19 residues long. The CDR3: CASSLAASGLYSGANVLTF. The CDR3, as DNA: TGCGCCAGCAGCTTGGCCGCCTCTGGACTCTACTCTGGGGCCAACGTCCTGACTTTC.

The CDR3 here is CASSPPPTSGNYEQYF. The CDR3, as DNA: TGTGCCAGCAGCCCACCCCCGACTAGCGGGAACTACGAGCAGTACTTC. The rearrangement joins TRBV5-5 to TRBJ2-7; 11 bases fit TRBD2. Germline loops: CDR1 SGHKS, CDR2 YYEKEE (reference sequence). Trimming took 4 bases from V and 3 from J; bases not matched to a gene: 9. CDR3 length equals 16 residues.

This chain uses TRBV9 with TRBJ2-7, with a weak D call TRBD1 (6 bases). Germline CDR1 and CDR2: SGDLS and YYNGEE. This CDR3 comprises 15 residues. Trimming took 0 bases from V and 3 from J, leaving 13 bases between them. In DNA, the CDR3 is TGTGCCAGCAGCGTAGACCCGGGACAAGTCTACGAGCAGTACTTC. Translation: CASSVDPGQVYEQYF.

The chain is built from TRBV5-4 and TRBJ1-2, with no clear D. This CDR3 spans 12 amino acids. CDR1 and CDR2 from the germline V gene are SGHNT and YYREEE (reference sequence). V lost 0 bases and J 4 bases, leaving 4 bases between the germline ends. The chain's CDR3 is CASSLDGYGYTF. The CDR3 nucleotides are TGTGCCAGCAGCTTGGACGGCTATGGCTACACCTTC.

The CDR3, as DNA: TGTGCCAGCAGCTTACTCCTAGGGGAGGGGAGCACTGAAGCTTTCTTT. It specifies CASSLLLGEGSTEAFF. This chain connects TRBV7-2 to TRBJ1-1, with D maybe TRBD1 (5 bases). This CDR3 is 16 amino acids long. From germline, CDR1 is SGHTA and CDR2 FQGNSA. With 2 bases removed from V and 4 bases from J, the gap between germline ends came to 17 bases.

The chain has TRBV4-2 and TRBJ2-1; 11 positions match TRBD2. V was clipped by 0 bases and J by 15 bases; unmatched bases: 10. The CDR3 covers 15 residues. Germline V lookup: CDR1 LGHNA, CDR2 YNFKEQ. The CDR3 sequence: CASSQDQASGRIAFF. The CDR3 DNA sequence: TGTGCCAGCAGCCAAGATCAGGCTAGCGGGAGGATTGCGTTCTTC.

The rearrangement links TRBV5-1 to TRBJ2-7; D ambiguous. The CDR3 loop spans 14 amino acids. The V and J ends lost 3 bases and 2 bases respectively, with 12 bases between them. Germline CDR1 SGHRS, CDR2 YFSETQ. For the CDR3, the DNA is TGCGCCAGCAGCTCCGCTGGCATTACCTACGAGCAGTACTTC. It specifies CASSSAGITYEQYF. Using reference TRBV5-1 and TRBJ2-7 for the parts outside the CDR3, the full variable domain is KAGVTQTPRYLIKTRGQQVTLSCSPISGHRSVSWYQQTPGQGLQFLFEYFSETQRNKGNFPGRFSGRQFSNSRSEMNVSTLELGDSALYLCASSSAGITYEQYFGPGTRLTVT.

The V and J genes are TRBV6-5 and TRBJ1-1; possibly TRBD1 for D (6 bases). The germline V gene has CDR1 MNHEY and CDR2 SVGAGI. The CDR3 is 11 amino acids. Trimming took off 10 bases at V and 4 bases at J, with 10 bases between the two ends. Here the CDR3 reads CAIKGGTEAFF. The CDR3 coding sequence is TGTGCCATCAAAGGGGGCACTGAAGCTTTCTTT.

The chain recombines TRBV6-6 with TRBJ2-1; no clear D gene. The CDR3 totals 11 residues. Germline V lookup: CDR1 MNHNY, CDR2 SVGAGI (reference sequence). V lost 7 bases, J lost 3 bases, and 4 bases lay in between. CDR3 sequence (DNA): TGTGCCAGCACCGGCTACAATGAGCAGTTCTTC. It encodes CASTGYNEQFF.

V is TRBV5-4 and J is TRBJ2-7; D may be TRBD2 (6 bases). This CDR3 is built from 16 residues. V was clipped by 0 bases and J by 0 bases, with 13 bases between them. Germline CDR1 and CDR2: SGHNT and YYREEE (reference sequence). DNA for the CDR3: TGTGCCAGCAGCTTGGGGCCCCGGGACTCCTCCTACGAGCAGTACTTC. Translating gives CASSLGPRDSSYEQYF.

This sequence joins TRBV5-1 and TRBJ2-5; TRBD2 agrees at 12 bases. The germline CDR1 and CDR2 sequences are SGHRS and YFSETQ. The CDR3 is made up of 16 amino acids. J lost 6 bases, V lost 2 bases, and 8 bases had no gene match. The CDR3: CASSFRTSGVPQTQYF. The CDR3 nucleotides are TGCGCCAGCAGCTTTAGGACTAGCGGGGTCCCTCAGACCCAGTACTTC.

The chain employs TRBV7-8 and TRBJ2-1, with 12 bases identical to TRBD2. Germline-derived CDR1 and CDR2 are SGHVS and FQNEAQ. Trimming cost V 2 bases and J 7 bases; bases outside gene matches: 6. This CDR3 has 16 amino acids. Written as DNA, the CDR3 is TGTGCCAGCAGCTTAACGGGACTAGCGGGTTTTAATGAGCAGTTCTTC. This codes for CASSLTGLAGFNEQFF.

CDR3 protein: CAPGHRGRQPQHF. The CDR3 DNA is TGTGCCCCTGGTCACAGGGGTCGTCAGCCCCAGCATTTT. The chain is built from TRBV11-2 and TRBJ1-5, with TRBD1 identical over 7 bases. The CDR3 spans 13 residues. With V trimmed by 11 bases and J by 6 bases, 10 bases remained unmatched. Germline V gene lookup returns CDR1 SGHAT and CDR2 FQNNGV.

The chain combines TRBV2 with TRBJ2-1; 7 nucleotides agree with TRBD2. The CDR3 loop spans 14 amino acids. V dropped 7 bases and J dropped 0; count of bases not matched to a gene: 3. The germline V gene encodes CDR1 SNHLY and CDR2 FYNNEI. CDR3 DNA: TGTGCCAGCACGCGGGAGAGCTCCTACAATGAGCAGTTCTTC. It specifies CASTRESSYNEQFF. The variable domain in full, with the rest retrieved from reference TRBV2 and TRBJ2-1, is EPEVTQTPSHQVTQMGQEVILRCVPISNHLYFYWYRQILGQKVEFLVSFYNNEISEKSEIFDDQFSVERPDGSNFTLKIRSTKLEDSAMYFCASTRESSYNEQFFGPGTRLTVL.